The 9 T cell receptor beta chains given below trace back to one sample, sequenced in a study of persistence of HIV-infected CD4 T cells. Sequencing used immunoSEQ version 4 in survey mode. Sequenced by immunoSEQ multiplex PCR; TCRdb stores in-frame clones only, minus some. The table has fewer than 50,000 clones, approximately 90% seen once. Cells were stimulated nonspecifically with anti-CD3/anti-CD28 magnetic beads. Responding CD4+ T cells were sorted by upregulation of both CD40 ligand and CD69. No antigens are known for them. The starting material was CD4+ T cells sorted from PBMCs after approximately 20-hour stimulation, obtained from a patient who received antiretroviral therapy. The receptors originated from an adult man with HIV who was CMV-seropositive.

The sample holds one count of this clone. The V and J genes are TRBV10-1 and TRBJ2-3, with 9 bases lining up with TRBD2. The CDR3 has 16 amino acids. Looked up from germline, CDR1 is WNHNN and CDR2 is SYGVQD (reference sequence). V lost 5 bases and J lost 2; bases outside the gene matches: 8. CDR3 coding DNA: TGCGCCAGCAGTTTCTACTCTAGCGGGAACACAGATACGCAGTATTTT. Its translation: CASSFYSSGNTDTQYF.

CDR3 in DNA: TGTGCCTGGAGTGTTCGTGGGGGAAACAATCAGCCCCAGCATTTT. Translated: CAWSVRGGNNQPQHF. The J gene is TRBJ1-5, the V gene TRBV30; D is perhaps TRBD1 (5 bases). This CDR3 has 15 amino acids. The V and J ends lost 0 bases and 3 bases respectively, with 12 bases between them. Germline V gives CDR1 GTSNPN, CDR2 SVGIG (reference sequence).

V gene TRBV29-1 combines with J gene TRBJ1-1, with no clear D. V gave up 4 bases and J gave up 0 bases, with 3 bases separating them. Germline-derived CDR1 and CDR2 are SQVTM and ANQGSEA. CDR3 length equals 11 residues. As DNA, the CDR3 is TGCAGCGTTGGCGTGAACACTGAAGCTTTCTTT. Its protein is CSVGVNTEAFF.

This chain links TRBV21-1 with TRBJ2-7; the table's D gene call, TRBD2, was not cross checked with the DNA. TRBV21-1 is classified as a pseudogene. The CDR3 runs to 17 residues. CDR3 loop: CASTFTSGGLSSYEQYF. The CDR3 DNA reads TGTGCCAGCACCTTTACTAGCGGGGGCCTAAGCAGCTACGAGCAGTACTTC.

This clone was detected only a few times. The chain links TRBV7-9 to TRBJ1-5; D is undetermined. This CDR3 region has 16 residues. The V end lost 0 bases, the J end lost 5 bases, and 14 bases lay between the germline ends. Germline CDR1 and CDR2: SEHNR and FQNEAQ (reference sequence). The CDR3 is CASSLAVTARDQPQHF. The CDR3 nucleotides are TGTGCCAGCAGCTTAGCGGTTACAGCGAGGGATCAGCCCCAGCATTTT.

The chain's CDR3 is CASKPGAGGELFF. The CDR3 nucleotides read TGTGCCAGCAAACCCGGGGCGGGCGGGGAGCTGTTTTTT. The J gene is TRBJ2-2, the V gene TRBV2, with D tentatively TRBD1 or TRBD2 (5 bases each). Deletions cut 7 bases from V and 7 bases from J, with 13 bases between. Germline-derived CDR1 and CDR2 are SNHLY and FYNNEI. CDR3 size: 13 residues.

In this sample, this clone turned up once. The J gene is TRBJ1-6, the V gene TRBV10-1, with a possible D match to TRBD1 (5 bases). This CDR3 contains 14 residues. V was clipped by 5 bases and J by 5 bases, with 10 bases between them. Germline V gene sequence: CDR1 WNHNN, CDR2 SYGVQD (reference sequence). CDR3 in amino acids: CASSKQVDNSPLHF. CDR3 nucleotide sequence: TGCGCCAGCAGTAAACAGGTCGATAATTCACCCCTCCACTTT.

V usage is TRBV10-3 and J usage is TRBJ1-2, with 8 bases matching TRBD1. V lost 10 bases to trimming and J lost 3 bases; unmatched junction nucleotides: 22. The CDR3 consists of 18 residues. CDR1 is ENHRY, CDR2 SYGVKD, per germline. CDR3 nucleotide sequence: TGTGCCACCTCAGCCCTTACAGGGGGGCTCGTCGGGGACTATGGCTACACCTTC. This translates into CATSALTGGLVGDYGYTF.

This sequence joins TRBV7-9 and TRBJ2-1; 12 positions match TRBD2. V lost 5 bases and J lost 9; bases outside the gene matches: 11. CDR3 size: 16 residues. In germline, CDR1 is SEHNR, CDR2 FQNEAQ (reference sequence). CDR3 DNA sequence: TGTGCCAGCAGCCATCCTAGCGGGGGGGCCGACCCTGAGCAGTTCTTC. This encodes CASSHPSGGADPEQFF.